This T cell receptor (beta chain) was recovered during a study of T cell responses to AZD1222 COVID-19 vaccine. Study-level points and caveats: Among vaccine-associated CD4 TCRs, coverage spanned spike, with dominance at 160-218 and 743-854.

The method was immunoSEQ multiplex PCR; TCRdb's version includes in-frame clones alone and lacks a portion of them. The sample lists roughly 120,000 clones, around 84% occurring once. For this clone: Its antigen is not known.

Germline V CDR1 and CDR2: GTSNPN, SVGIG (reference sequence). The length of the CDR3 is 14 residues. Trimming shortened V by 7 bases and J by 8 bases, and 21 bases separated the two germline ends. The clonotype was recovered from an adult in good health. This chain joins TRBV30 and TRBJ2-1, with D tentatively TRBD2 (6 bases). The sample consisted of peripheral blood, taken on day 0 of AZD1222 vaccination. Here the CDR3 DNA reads TGTGCCTCCGATTATAGGGACTCACACGATGAGCAGTTCTTC. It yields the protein CASDYRDSHDEQFF. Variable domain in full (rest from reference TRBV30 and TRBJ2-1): SQTIHQWPATLVQPVGSPLSLECTVEGTSNPNLYWYRQAAGRGLQLLFYSVGIGQISSEVPQNLSASRPQDRQFILSSKKLLLSDSGFYLCASDYRDSHDEQFFGPGTRLTVL.